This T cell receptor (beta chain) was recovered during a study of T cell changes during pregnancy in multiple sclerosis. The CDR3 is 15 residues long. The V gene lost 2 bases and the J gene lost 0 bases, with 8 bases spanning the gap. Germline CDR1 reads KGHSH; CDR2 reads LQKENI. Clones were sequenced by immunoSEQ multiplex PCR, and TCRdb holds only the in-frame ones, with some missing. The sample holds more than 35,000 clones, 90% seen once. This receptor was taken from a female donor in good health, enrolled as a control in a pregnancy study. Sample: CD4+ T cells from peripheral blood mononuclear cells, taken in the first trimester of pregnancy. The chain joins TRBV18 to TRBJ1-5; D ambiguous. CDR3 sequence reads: CASSPGPASNQPQHF. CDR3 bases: TGTGCCAGCTCACCAGGGCCGGCTAGCAATCAGCCCCAGCATTTT.